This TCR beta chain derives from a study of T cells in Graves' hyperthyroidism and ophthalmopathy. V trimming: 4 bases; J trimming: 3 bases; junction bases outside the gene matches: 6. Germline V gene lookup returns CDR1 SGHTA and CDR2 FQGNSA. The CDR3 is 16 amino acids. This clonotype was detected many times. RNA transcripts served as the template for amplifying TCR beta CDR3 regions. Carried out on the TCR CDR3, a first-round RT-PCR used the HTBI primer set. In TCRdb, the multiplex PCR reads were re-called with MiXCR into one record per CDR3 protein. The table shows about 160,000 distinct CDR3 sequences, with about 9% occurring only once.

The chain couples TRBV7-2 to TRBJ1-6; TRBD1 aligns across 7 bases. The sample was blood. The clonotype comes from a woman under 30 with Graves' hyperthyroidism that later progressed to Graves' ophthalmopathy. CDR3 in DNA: TGTGCCAGCAGCTCCCACAGGGGAAGCTATAATTCACCCCTCCACTTT. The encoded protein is CASSSHRGSYNSPLHF.